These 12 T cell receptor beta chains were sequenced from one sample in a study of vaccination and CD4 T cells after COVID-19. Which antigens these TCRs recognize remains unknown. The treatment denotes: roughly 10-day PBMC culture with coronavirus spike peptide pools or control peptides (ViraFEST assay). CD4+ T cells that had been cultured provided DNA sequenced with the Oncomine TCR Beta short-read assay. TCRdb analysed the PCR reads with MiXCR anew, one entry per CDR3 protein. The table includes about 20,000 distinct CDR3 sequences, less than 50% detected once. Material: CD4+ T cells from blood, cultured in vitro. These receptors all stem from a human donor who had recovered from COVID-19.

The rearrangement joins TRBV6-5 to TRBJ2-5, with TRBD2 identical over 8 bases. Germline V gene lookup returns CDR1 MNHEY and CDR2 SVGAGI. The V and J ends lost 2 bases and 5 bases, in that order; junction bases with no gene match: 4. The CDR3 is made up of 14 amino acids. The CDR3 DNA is TGTGCCAGCAGTTACGCGGGGGGCTGGGAGACCCAGTACTTC. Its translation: CASSYAGGWETQYF.

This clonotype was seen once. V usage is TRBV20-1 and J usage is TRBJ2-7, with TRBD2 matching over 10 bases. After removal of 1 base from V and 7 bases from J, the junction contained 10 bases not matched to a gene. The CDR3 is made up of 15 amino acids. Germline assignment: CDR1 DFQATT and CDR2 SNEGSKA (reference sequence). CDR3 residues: CSARGEAGGLWEQYF. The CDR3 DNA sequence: TGCAGTGCTAGAGGGGAAGCGGGAGGGCTGTGGGAGCAGTACTTC.

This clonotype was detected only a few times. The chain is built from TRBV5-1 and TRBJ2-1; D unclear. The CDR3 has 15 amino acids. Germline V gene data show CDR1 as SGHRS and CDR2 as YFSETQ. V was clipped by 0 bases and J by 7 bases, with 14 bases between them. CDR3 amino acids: CASSLGTTRQNEQFF. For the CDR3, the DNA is TGCGCCAGCAGCTTGGGCACTACAAGGCAAAATGAGCAGTTCTTC.

The CDR3 loop is CSARAQNTGELFF. Written as DNA, the CDR3 is TGCAGTGCTAGAGCCCAGAACACCGGGGAGCTGTTTTTT. The J gene is TRBJ2-2, the V gene TRBV20-1, with D hard to call. The germline gives CDR1 DFQATT, CDR2 SNEGSKA (reference sequence). The CDR3 is 13 residues long. V gave up 1 base and J gave up 1 base, with 4 bases separating them.

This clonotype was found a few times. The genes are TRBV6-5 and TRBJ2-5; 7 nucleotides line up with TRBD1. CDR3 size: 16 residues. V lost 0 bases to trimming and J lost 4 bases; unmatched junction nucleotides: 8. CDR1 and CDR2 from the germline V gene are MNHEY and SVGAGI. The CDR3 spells CASSYSGGAPGETQYF. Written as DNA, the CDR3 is TGTGCCAGCAGTTACTCAGGGGGCGCCCCGGGAGAGACCCAGTACTTC.

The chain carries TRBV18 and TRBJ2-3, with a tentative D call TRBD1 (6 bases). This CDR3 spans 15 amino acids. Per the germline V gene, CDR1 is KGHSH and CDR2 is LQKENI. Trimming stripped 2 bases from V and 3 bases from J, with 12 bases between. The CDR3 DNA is TGTGCCAGCTCACCAGGACAGTCATTAACAGATACGCAGTATTTT. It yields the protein CASSPGQSLTDTQYF.

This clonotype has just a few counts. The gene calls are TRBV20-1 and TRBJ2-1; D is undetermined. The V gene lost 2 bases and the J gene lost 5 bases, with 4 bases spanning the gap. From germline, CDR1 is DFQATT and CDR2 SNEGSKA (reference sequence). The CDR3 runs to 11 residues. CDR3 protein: CSARLNNEQFF. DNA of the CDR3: TGCAGTGCTAGACTGAACAATGAGCAGTTCTTC.

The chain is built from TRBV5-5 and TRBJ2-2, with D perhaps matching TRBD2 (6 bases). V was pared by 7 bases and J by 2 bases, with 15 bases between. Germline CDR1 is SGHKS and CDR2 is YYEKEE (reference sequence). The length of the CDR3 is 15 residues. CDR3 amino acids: CASRPPGTNTGELFF. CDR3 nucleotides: TGTGCCAGCCGGCCCCCAGGGACTAACACCGGGGAGCTGTTTTTT. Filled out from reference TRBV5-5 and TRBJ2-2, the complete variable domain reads DAGVTQSPTHLIKTRGQQVTLRCSPISGHKSVSWYQQVLGQGPQFIFQYYEKEERGRGNFPDRFSARQFPNYSSELNVNALLLGDSALYLCASRPPGTNTGELFFGEGSRLTVL.

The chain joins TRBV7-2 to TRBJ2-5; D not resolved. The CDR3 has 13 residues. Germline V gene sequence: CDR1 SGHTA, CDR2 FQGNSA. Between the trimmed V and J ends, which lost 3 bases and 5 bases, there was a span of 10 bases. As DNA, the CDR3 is TGTGCCAGCAGCTTCGCCCTGGCCGAGACCCAGTACTTC. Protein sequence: CASSFALAETQYF.

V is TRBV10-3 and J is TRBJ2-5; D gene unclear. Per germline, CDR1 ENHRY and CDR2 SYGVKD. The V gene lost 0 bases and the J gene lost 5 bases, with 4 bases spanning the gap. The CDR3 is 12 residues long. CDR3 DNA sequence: TGTGCCATCAGTGAGTCTAGCGAGACCCAGTACTTC. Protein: CAISESSETQYF.

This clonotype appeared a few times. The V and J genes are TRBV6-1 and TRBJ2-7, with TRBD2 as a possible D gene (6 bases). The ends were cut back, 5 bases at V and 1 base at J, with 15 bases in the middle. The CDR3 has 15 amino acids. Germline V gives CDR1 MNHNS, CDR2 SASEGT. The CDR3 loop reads CASSPGGADSYEQYF. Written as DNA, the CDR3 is TGTGCCAGCAGTCCCGGAGGGGCAGATTCCTACGAGCAGTACTTC.

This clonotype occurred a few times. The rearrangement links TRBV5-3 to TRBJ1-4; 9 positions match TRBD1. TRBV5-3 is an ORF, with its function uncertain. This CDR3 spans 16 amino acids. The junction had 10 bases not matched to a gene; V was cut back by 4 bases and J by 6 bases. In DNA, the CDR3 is TGTGCCAGAAGCCCCACTGTAGGGACAGGGTATGAAAAACTGTTTTTT. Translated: CARSPTVGTGYEKLFF.